This T cell receptor beta chain is from a study of Graves' ophthalmopathy and Graves' hyperthyroidism. Overall study context: Peripheral blood sampling occurred at initial diagnosis, before any treatment.

The CDR3 covers 12 residues. CDR1 and CDR2 from the germline V gene are SNHLY and FYNNEI. V gave up 6 bases and J gave up 6 bases; unmatched junction bases: 2. This clonotype was counted between two and nine times. TCR beta CDR3 amplification used RNA transcripts. HTBI primers were employed in first-round RT-PCR, then a second-round multiplex PCR followed. TCRdb passed the multiplex PCR reads through MiXCR, listing each CDR3 protein once. The repertoire holds hundreds of thousands of distinct CDR3 sequences, with around 50% as singletons. The diagnosis was founded upon clinical symptoms, serum thyroxine, TRAb, thyroid ultrasound and orbital computed tomography. PBMCs were isolated from a roughly 9.6 ml sample of fresh peripheral blood.

This TCR was sampled from an adult man with Graves' ophthalmopathy. The specimen sequenced was peripheral blood. The chain recombines TRBV2 with TRBJ1-1; 9 bases are shared with TRBD1. The CDR3 protein is CASSDRGAEAFF. As DNA, the CDR3 is TGTGCCAGCAGCGACAGGGGGGCTGAAGCTTTCTTT.